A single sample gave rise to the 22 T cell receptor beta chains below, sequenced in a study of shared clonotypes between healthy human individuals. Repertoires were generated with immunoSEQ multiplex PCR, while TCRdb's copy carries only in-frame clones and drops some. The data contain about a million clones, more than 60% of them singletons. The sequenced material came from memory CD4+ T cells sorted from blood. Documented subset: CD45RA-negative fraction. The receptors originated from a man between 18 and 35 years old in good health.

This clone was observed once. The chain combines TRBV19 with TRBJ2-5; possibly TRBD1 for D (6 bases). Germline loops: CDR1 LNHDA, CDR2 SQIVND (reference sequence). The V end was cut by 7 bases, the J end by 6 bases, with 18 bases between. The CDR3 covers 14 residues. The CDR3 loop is CASKEIQGSQTQYF. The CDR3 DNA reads TGTGCCAGTAAGGAGATACAGGGCTCTCAGACCCAGTACTTC.

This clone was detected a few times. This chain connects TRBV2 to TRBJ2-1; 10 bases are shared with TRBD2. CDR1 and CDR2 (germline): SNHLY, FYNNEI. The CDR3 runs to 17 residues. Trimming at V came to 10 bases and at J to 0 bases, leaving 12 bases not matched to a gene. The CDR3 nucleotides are TGTGCCACCCTCAGGGCTAGCGGGGGCAACTCCTACAATGAGCAGTTCTTC. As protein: CATLRASGGNSYNEQFF.

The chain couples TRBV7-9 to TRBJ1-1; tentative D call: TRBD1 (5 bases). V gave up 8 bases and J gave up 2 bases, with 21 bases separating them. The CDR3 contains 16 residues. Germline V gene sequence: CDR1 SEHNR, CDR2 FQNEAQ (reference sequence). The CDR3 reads CASLSPQGTLNTEAFF. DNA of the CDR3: TGTGCCAGCCTATCGCCCCAGGGCACACTAAACACTGAAGCTTTCTTT.

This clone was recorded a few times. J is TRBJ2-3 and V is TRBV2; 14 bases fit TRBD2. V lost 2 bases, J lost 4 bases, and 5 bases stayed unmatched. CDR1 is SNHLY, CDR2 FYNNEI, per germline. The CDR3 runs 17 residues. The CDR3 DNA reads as TGTGCCAGCAGTGAATTTGGACTAGCGGGGGGAGCAGATACGCAGTATTTT. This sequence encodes CASSEFGLAGGADTQYF.

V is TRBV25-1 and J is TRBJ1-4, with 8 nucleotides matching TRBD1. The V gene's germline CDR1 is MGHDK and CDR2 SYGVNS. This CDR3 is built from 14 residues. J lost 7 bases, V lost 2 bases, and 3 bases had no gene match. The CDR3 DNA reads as TGTGCCAGCAGTGAAGGACAGGGTCGTGAAAAACTGTTTTTT. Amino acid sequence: CASSEGQGREKLFF.

The CDR3 here is CASSFRGYPETQYF. CDR3 bases: TGTGCCAGCAGCTTCAGGGGGTATCCAGAGACCCAGTACTTC. The chain couples TRBV7-2 to TRBJ2-5; 7 nucleotides agree with TRBD1. The germline gives CDR1 SGHTA, CDR2 FQGNSA. This CDR3 comprises 14 residues. V lost 3 bases to trimming and J lost 4 bases; unmatched junction nucleotides: 5.

CDR3 protein: CASSLVPAGSGNTIYF. CDR3 nucleotides: TGTGCCAGCAGCTTGGTGCCAGCGGGCTCTGGAAACACCATATATTTT. The chain uses TRBV7-9 and TRBJ1-3; D not certain. The CDR3 contains 16 residues. The V gene lost 3 bases and the J gene lost 0 bases, with 12 bases spanning the gap. Germline V gives CDR1 SEHNR, CDR2 FQNEAQ (reference sequence).

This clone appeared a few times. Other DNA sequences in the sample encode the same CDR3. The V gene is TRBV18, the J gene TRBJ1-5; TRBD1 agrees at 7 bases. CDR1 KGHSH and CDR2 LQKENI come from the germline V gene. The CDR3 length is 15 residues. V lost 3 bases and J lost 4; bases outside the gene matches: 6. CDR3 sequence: CASSPDRVKNQPQHF. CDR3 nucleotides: TGTGCCAGCTCACCTGACAGGGTTAAGAATCAGCCCCAGCATTTT. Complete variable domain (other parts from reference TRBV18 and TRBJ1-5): NAGVMQNPRHLVRRRGQEARLRCSPMKGHSHVYWYRQLPEEGLKFMVYLQKENIIDESGMPKERFSAEFPKEGPSILRIQQVVRGDSAAYFCASSPDRVKNQPQHFGDGTRLSIL.

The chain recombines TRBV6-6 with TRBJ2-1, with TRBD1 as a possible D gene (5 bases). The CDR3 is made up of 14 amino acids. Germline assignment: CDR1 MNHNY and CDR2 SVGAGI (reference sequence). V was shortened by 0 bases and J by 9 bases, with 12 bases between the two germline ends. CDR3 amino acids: CASSYSSVGAEQFF. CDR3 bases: TGTGCCAGCAGTTACTCTTCGGTAGGGGCTGAGCAGTTCTTC.

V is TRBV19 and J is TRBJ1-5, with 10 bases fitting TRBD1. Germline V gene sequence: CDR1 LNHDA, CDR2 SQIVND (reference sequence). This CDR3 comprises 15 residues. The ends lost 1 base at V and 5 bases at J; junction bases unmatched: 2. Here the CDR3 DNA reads TGTGCCAGTAGTATAGGGGGACAGGGGTATCAGCCCCAGCATTTT. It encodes CASSIGGQGYQPQHF.

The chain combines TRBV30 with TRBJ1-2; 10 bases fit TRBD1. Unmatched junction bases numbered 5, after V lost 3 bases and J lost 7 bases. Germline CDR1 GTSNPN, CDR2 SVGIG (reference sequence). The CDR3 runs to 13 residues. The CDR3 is CAWRTGGGGGYTF. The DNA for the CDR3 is TGTGCCTGGAGGACAGGGGGCGGTGGTGGCTACACCTTC.

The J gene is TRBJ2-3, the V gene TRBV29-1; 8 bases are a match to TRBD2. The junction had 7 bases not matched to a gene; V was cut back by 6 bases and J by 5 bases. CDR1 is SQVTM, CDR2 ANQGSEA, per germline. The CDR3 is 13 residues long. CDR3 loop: CSVTPLAGDTQYF. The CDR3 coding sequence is TGCAGCGTGACCCCCCTAGCGGGAGATACGCAGTATTTT.

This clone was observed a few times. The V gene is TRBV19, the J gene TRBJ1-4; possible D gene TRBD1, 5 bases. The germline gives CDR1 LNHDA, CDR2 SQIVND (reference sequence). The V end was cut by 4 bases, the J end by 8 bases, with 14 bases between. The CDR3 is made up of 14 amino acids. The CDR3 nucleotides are TGTGCCAGTAGTAACCGGGACCTCCGGGAAAAACTGTTTTTT. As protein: CASSNRDLREKLFF.

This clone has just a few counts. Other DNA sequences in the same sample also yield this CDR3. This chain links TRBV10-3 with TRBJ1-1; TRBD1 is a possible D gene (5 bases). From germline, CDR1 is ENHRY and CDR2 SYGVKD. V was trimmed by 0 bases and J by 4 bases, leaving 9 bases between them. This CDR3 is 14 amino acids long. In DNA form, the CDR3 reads TGTGCCATCAGTGAGTCGGCGGGGGTCACTGAAGCTTTCTTT. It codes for CAISESAGVTEAFF.

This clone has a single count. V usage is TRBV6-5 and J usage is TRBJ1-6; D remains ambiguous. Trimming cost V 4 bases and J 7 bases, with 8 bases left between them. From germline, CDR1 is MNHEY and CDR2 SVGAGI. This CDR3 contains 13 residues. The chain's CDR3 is CASSSAENSPLHF. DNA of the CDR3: TGTGCCAGCAGTTCTGCCGAGAATTCACCCCTCCACTTT.

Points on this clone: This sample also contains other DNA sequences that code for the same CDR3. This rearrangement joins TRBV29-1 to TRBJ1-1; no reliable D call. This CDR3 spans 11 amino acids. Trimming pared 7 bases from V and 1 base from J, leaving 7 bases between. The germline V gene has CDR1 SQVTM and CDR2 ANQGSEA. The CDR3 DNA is TGCAGCGCGACTGGGAACACTGAAGCTTTCTTT. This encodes CSATGNTEAFF.

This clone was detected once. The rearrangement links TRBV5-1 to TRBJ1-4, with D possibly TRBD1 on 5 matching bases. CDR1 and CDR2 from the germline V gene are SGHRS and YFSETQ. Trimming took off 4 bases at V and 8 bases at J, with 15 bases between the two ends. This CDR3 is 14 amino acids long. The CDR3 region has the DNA TGCGCCAGCAGCCAAGGGACGACCTCCGAAAAACTGTTTTTT. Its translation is CASSQGTTSEKLFF.

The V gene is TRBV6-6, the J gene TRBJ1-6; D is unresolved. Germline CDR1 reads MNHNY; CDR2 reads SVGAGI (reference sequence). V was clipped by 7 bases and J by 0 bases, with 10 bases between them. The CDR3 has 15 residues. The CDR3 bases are TGTGCCAGCACGCGGCTGAGCTCCTATAATTCACCCCTCCACTTT. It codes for CASTRLSSYNSPLHF.

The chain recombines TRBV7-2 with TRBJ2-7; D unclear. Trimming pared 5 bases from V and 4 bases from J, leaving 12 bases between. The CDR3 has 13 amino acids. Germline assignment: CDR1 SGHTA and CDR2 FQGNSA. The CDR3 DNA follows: TGTGCCAGCAGCCGCGGCGTTGGGTACGAGCAGTACTTC. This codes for CASSRGVGYEQYF.

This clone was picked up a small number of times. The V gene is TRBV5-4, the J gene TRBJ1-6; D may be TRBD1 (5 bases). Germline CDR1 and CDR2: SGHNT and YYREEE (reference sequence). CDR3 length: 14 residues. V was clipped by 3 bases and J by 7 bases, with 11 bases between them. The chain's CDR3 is CASSSTVHNSPLHF. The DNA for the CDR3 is TGTGCCAGCAGCTCGACAGTTCACAATTCACCCCTCCACTTT.

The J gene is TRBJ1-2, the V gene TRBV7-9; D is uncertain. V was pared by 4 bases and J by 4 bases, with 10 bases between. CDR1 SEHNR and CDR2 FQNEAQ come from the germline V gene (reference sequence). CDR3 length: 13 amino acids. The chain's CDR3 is CASSSTVGYGYTF. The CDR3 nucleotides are TGTGCCAGCAGCTCCACCGTAGGCTATGGCTACACCTTC.

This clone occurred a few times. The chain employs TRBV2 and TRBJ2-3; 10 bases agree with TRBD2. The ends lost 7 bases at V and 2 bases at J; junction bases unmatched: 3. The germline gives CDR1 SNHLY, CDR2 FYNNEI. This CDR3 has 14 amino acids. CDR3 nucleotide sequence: TGTGCCAGCAAGCGGGAGGGCAACACAGATACGCAGTATTTT. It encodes CASKREGNTDTQYF.